The clone carrying this T cell receptor (beta chain) was recorded at least ten times. This sample stems from a study of early T cells in non-severe SARS-CoV-2 infection. About the research overall: Alpha and beta chains were unpaired, from unsorted whole-blood bulk RNA.

One entry per CDR3 protein, called by TCRdb with MiXCR from the 5' RACE reads. Here the sample spans roughly 86,000 distinct CDR3 sequences, roughly 14% being singletons. Losses at the gene ends were 4 bases for V and 4 bases for J; bases not matched to a gene: 8. Per germline, CDR1 SGHDN and CDR2 FVKESK. CDR3 length: 15 amino acids. The TCR originated in an adult who was a healthcare worker with PCR-confirmed SARS-CoV-2 infection or an uninfected control (not recorded which). The material sequenced was whole blood. The chain recombines TRBV14 with TRBJ2-3, with 7 positions matching TRBD1. DNA of the CDR3: TGTGCCAGCAGCCGACACAGGGGCCCGTCAGATACGCAGTATTTT. Amino acid sequence: CASSRHRGPSDTQYF. Based on the CDR3 plus reference TRBV14 and TRBJ2-3, the full variable domain is EAGVTQFPSHSVIEKGQTVTLRCDPISGHDNLYWYRRVMGKEIKFLLHFVKESKQDESGMPNNRFLAERTGGTYSTLKVQPAELEDSGVYFCASSRHRGPSDTQYFGPGTRLTVL.